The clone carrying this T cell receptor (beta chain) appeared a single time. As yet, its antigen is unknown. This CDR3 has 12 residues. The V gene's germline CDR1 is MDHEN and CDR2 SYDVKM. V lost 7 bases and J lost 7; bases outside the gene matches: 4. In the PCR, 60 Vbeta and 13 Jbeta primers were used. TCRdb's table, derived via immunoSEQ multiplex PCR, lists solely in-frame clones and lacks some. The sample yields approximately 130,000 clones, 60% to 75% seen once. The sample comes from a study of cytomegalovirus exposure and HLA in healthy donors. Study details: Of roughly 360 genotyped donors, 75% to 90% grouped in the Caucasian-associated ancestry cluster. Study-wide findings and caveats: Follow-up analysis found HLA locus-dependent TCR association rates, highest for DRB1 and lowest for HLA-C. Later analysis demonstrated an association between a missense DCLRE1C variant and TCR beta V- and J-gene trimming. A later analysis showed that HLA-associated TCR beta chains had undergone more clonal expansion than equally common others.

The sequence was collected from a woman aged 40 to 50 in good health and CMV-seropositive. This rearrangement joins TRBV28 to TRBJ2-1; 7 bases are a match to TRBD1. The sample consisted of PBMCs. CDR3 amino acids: CASNVRGNEQFF. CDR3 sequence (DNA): TGTGCCAGCAACGTCAGGGGGAATGAGCAGTTCTTC.